This entry concerns a single T cell receptor beta chain. The CDR3 extends over 15 amino acids. Deletions cut 10 bases from V and 0 bases from J, with 13 bases between. Germline values: CDR1 LNHDA, CDR2 SQIVND (reference sequence). The data were taken from a study of T cell changes during pregnancy in multiple sclerosis. Data came from immunoSEQ multiplex PCR; TCRdb stores just in-frame clones and leaves some out. The repertoire holds about 93,000 clones, with roughly 92% as singletons. The receptor was derived from a female donor with multiple sclerosis, enrolled in a pregnancy study. This sequence joins TRBV19 and TRBJ2-6; perhaps TRBD1 as D (6 bases). Sequencing was performed on peripheral blood, taken after pregnancy. Here the CDR3 reads CAKRGLDSGANVLTF. The CDR3 DNA sequence: TGTGCCAAAAGGGGGTTAGACTCTGGGGCCAACGTCCTGACTTTC.